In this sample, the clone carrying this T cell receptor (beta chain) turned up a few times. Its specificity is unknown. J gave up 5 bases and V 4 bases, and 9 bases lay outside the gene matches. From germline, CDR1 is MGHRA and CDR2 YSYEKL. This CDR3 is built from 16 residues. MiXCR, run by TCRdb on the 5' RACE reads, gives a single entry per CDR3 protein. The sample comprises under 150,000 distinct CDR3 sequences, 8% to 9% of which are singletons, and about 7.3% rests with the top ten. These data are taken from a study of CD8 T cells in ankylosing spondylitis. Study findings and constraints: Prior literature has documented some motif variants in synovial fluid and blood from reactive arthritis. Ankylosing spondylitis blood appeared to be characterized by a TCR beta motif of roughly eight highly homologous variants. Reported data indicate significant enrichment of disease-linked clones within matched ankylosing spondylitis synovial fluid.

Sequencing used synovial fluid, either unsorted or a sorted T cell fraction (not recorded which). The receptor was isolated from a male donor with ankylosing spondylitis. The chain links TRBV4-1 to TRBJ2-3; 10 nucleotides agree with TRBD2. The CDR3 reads CASSLRSSGGQDTQYF. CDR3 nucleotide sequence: TGCGCCAGCAGCCTACGGAGTAGCGGGGGGCAAGATACGCAGTATTTT.